Below, 21 T cell receptor beta chains from the same sample are listed, as sequenced in a study of T cell responses to AZD1222 COVID-19 vaccine. Libraries were prepared by immunoSEQ multiplex PCR; TCRdb keeps only in-frame clonotypes and omits some of them. The sample consists of roughly 150,000 clones, approximately 88% of them appearing once. The sample in question was peripheral blood, obtained on day 0 of MenACWY control vaccination. All receptors derive from an adult in good health.

CDR3: CASSPNPQEEKLFF. The CDR3 nucleotides are TGTGCCAGCTCACCAAATCCACAGGAGGAAAAACTGTTTTTT. The gene calls are TRBV18 and TRBJ1-4, with D possibly matching TRBD1 (5 bases). CDR3 length equals 14 residues. V was shortened by 2 bases and J by 8 bases, with 12 bases between the two germline ends. The germline CDR1 and CDR2 sequences are KGHSH and LQKENI.

This chain connects TRBV6-5 to TRBJ2-3, with D unresolved. The germline CDR1 and CDR2 sequences are MNHEY and SVGAGI. The V gene lost 6 bases and the J gene lost 6 bases, with 16 bases spanning the gap. The CDR3 has 14 amino acids. The CDR3 sequence is CASSQPPLADTQYF. The DNA of the CDR3 is TGTGCCAGCAGCCAACCCCCCTTGGCCGATACGCAGTATTTT.

The rearrangement joins TRBV6-1 to TRBJ1-4; 11 nucleotides align to TRBD1. The CDR3 runs 17 residues. Germline assignment: CDR1 MNHNS and CDR2 SASEGT. V was clipped by 4 bases and J by 3 bases; unmatched bases: 7. The CDR3: CASSVPGQGESNEKLFF. The CDR3 DNA sequence: TGTGCCAGCAGTGTTCCGGGACAGGGGGAATCTAATGAAAAACTGTTTTTT.

This rearrangement joins TRBV2 to TRBJ2-4, with a possible D match to TRBD2 (6 bases). CDR1 SNHLY and CDR2 FYNNEI come from the germline V gene. The CDR3 runs to 16 residues. V was trimmed by 6 bases and J by 0 bases, leaving 15 bases between them. As DNA, the CDR3 is TGTGCCAGCAGGAGTATTGGGGACTTAGCCAAAAACATTCAGTACTTC. It encodes CASRSIGDLAKNIQYF. The full variable domain, in which reference TRBV2 and TRBJ2-4 provide the parts outside the CDR3, is EPEVTQTPSHQVTQMGQEVILRCVPISNHLYFYWYRQILGQKVEFLVSFYNNEISEKSEIFDDQFSVERPDGSNFTLKIRSTKLEDSAMYFCASRSIGDLAKNIQYFGAGTRLSVL.

The rearrangement uses TRBV30 and TRBJ1-5; 7 bases agree with TRBD1. This CDR3 region has 13 residues. V lost 3 bases, J lost 6 bases, and 5 bases stayed unmatched. Per germline, CDR1 GTSNPN and CDR2 SVGIG (reference sequence). CDR3 protein: CAWSQQGSQPQHF. The CDR3 DNA is TGTGCCTGGAGCCAACAGGGGAGTCAGCCCCAGCATTTT.

The rearrangement uses TRBV30 and TRBJ1-5; D gene ambiguous. The length of the CDR3 is 14 residues. The V end lost 3 bases, the J end lost 2 bases, and 11 bases lay between the germline ends. CDR1 is GTSNPN and CDR2 is SVGIG in the germline V gene (reference sequence). The CDR3 here is CAWSDDTRNQPQHF. CDR3 sequence (DNA): TGTGCCTGGAGCGACGACACTCGCAATCAGCCCCAGCATTTT.

J is TRBJ1-4 and V is TRBV7-9; D call uncertain. The germline CDR1 and CDR2 sequences are SEHNR and FQNEAQ (reference sequence). Trimming shortened V by 5 bases and J by 3 bases, and 7 bases separated the two germline ends. The CDR3 runs 13 residues. Here the CDR3 reads CASSPPANEKLFF. The CDR3 DNA reads TGTGCCAGCAGCCCCCCAGCTAATGAAAAACTGTTTTTT. Using reference TRBV7-9 and TRBJ1-4 for the parts outside the CDR3, the full variable domain is DTGVSQNPRHKITKRGQNVTFRCDPISEHNRLYWYRQTLGQGPEFLTYFQNEAQLEKSRLLSDRFSAERPKGSFSTLEIQRTEQGDSAMYLCASSPPANEKLFFGSGTQLSVL.

The chain couples TRBV4-1 to TRBJ2-3; 13 nucleotides align to TRBD2. Per germline, CDR1 MGHRA and CDR2 YSYEKL. V gave up 2 bases and J gave up 5 bases; unmatched junction bases: 7. The CDR3 runs to 17 residues. CDR3 loop: CASSQPRLAGGQDTQYF. The CDR3 nucleotides read TGCGCCAGCAGCCAACCTAGACTAGCGGGAGGACAAGATACGCAGTATTTT.

In DNA, the CDR3 is TGTGCCAGCTCACCACCCGGACTAGCTCCCGGGGAGCTGTTTTTT. The encoded protein is CASSPPGLAPGELFF. The chain is built from TRBV18 and TRBJ2-2, with 8 bases matching TRBD2. The germline CDR1 and CDR2 sequences are KGHSH and LQKENI. The CDR3 contains 15 residues. J gave up 6 bases and V 0 bases, and 3 bases lay outside the gene matches.

This clone was counted once. The V and J genes are TRBV6-2 or TRBV6-3 and TRBJ2-1, with a tentative D call TRBD2 (6 bases). The ends were cut back, 6 bases at V and 6 bases at J, with 9 bases in the middle. CDR1 is MNHEY, CDR2 SVGEGT, per germline. The CDR3 runs 12 residues. This chain's CDR3 is CASSPGVNEQFF. For the CDR3, the DNA is TGTGCCAGCAGCCCGGGAGTCAATGAGCAGTTCTTC.

The rearrangement uses TRBV5-1 and TRBJ2-3; the D is unclear. The CDR3 has 14 residues. Trimming shortened V by 0 bases and J by 0 bases, and 5 bases separated the two germline ends. Germline values: CDR1 SGHRS, CDR2 YFSETQ. The CDR3, as DNA: TGCGCCAGCAGCTTGGCCCGAAGCACAGATACGCAGTATTTT. Its translation is CASSLARSTDTQYF.

This sequence joins TRBV27 and TRBJ2-1; TRBD1 matches at 8 bases. V shed 2 bases and J 2 bases; nucleotides not matched to a gene: 5. The germline CDR1 and CDR2 sequences are MNHEY and SMNVEV (reference sequence). The CDR3 consists of 16 residues. CDR3 sequence (DNA): TGTGCCAGCAGTTTACGGGCAGGGGGCGCCTACAATGAGCAGTTCTTC. Translating it yields CASSLRAGGAYNEQFF.

The chain couples TRBV7-2 to TRBJ2-1; D might be TRBD2 (6 bases). Germline CDR1 is SGHTA and CDR2 is FQGNSA. The CDR3 has 16 amino acids. V lost 1 base and J 8 bases, leaving 18 bases between the germline ends. The DNA of the CDR3 is TGTGCCAGCAGCTTAGTAGGTGGGGGGAAAGACGATGAGCAGTTCTTC. Encoded protein: CASSLVGGGKDDEQFF. Complete variable domain (other parts from reference TRBV7-2 and TRBJ2-1): GAGVSQSPSNKVTEKGKDVELRCDPISGHTALYWYRQSLGQGLEFLIYFQGNSAPDKSGLPSDRFSAERTGGSVSTLTIQRTQQEDSAVYLCASSLVGGGKDDEQFFGPGTRLTVL.

This sequence joins TRBV30 and TRBJ1-6; D unclear. The CDR3 sequence is 13 residues long. CDR1 and CDR2 (germline): GTSNPN, SVGIG (reference sequence). The V end lost 3 bases, the J end lost 8 bases, and 11 bases lay between the germline ends. The CDR3 coding sequence is TGTGCCTGGAGGGCGGAAGAGGATTCACCCCTCCACTTT. This translates into CAWRAEEDSPLHF.

The chain carries TRBV19 and TRBJ2-2; TRBD1 aligns across 9 bases. The V gene end was trimmed by 4 bases and the J gene end by 4 bases; junction bases not matched to a gene: 7. Germline values: CDR1 LNHDA, CDR2 SQIVND (reference sequence). The CDR3 sequence is 16 residues long. CDR3: CASSSPGQGITGELFF. CDR3 DNA: TGTGCCAGTAGTAGTCCCGGACAGGGGATCACCGGGGAGCTGTTTTTT. The variable domain in full, with the rest retrieved from reference TRBV19 and TRBJ2-2, is DGGITQSPKYLFRKEGQNVTLSCEQNLNHDAMYWYRQDPGQGLRLIYYSQIVNDFQKGDIAEGYSVSREKKESFPLTVTSAQKNPTAFYLCASSSPGQGITGELFFGEGSRLTVL.

This chain uses TRBV5-4 with TRBJ1-6, with a possible D match to TRBD1 (6 bases). Germline lookup yields CDR1 SGHNT and CDR2 YYREEE (reference sequence). The CDR3 has 13 residues. The germline V and J ends were trimmed by 1 base and 7 bases, with 6 bases remaining between them. The CDR3 DNA follows: TGTGCCAGCAGCTTGACAGGGAATTCACCCCTCCACTTT. Its protein product is CASSLTGNSPLHF.

The sample holds a few counts of this clone. The gene calls are TRBV28 and TRBJ2-1; D could derive from TRBD1 or TRBD2 (5 bases each). CDR3 length equals 15 residues. The V end was cut by 5 bases, the J end by 7 bases, with 18 bases between. Germline V gene sequence: CDR1 MDHEN, CDR2 SYDVKM. CDR3 amino acids: CASSEGPTLPNEQFF. CDR3 bases: TGTGCCAGCAGTGAGGGGCCGACTCTCCCGAATGAGCAGTTCTTC.

The chain employs TRBV15 and TRBJ1-5, with D possibly being TRBD1 (5 bases). This CDR3 has 15 residues. Germline assignment: CDR1 LNHNV and CDR2 YYDKDF (reference sequence). V was cut by 0 bases and J by 2 bases, with 8 bases left in between. As DNA, the CDR3 is TGTGCCACCAGCAGAGACAGGGCGGGCAATCAGCCCCAGCATTTT. It encodes CATSRDRAGNQPQHF.

This rearrangement joins TRBV5-4 to TRBJ1-2, with TRBD1 matching 8 bases. Germline CDR1 reads SGHNT; CDR2 reads YYREEE (reference sequence). The V and J ends lost 0 bases and 8 bases, in that order; junction bases with no gene match: 6. This CDR3 is 14 amino acids long. CDR3 in amino acids: CASSLGQGARGYTF. The CDR3 DNA reads as TGTGCCAGCAGCTTGGGGCAGGGGGCGCGGGGCTACACCTTC.

The genes are TRBV20-1 and TRBJ2-3, with a possible D match to TRBD2 (7 bases). The CDR3 has 15 residues. V was trimmed by 3 bases and J by 0 bases, leaving 13 bases between them. The germline V gene encodes CDR1 DFQATT and CDR2 SNEGSKA (reference sequence). CDR3 sequence: CSASPWGGSTDTQYF. The CDR3, as DNA: TGCAGTGCTAGTCCATGGGGGGGCAGCACAGATACGCAGTATTTT.

The rearrangement joins TRBV18 to TRBJ1-6, with 10 bases matching TRBD1. CDR3 length: 15 amino acids. Per germline, CDR1 KGHSH and CDR2 LQKENI. V lost 4 bases, J lost 10 bases, and 7 bases stayed unmatched. CDR3 protein: CASSRQGARGSPLHF. The CDR3 DNA sequence: TGTGCCAGCTCACGACAGGGGGCAAGGGGCTCACCCCTCCACTTT. The full variable domain, completed using reference TRBV18 and TRBJ1-6, is NAGVMQNPRHLVRRRGQEARLRCSPMKGHSHVYWYRQLPEEGLKFMVYLQKENIIDESGMPKERFSAEFPKEGPSILRIQQVVRGDSAAYFCASSRQGARGSPLHFGNGTRLTVT.